The clone carrying this T cell receptor beta chain was counted only a few times. The target antigen is unknown. Treg sorting used a CD4+CD25+CD127-/low gate. CDR1 and CDR2 (germline): SGHTA, FQGNSA. Deletions cut 4 bases from V and 0 bases from J, with 4 bases between. CDR3 length: 13 amino acids. After constant-region reverse-primer amplification, full-length variable regions underwent semi-nested PCR with Nested Universal Primer A. MiXCR was run by TCRdb on the 5' RACE reads, yielding one entry per CDR3 protein. Of around 55,000 distinct CDR3 sequences in the sample, less than 25% were seen once. General observations from the study: The larger-cohort validation was restricted to a single TCR beta V-J rearrangement rather than whole repertoires. Tumor Treg TCRs overlapped most with tumor naive CD4+ cells. In terms of TCR gene usage, tumor memory CD4+ T cells clustered together with blood and lymph node memory CD4+ cells, as well as with lymph node naive CD4+ cells.

Material for sequencing was tumor-infiltrating Tregs sorted from the breast tumor. The TCR originated in a female donor with breast cancer. The V and J genes are TRBV7-2 and TRBJ2-1; D uncertain. The CDR3 region has the DNA TGTGCCAGCAGCTCCCCCTCCTACAATGAGCAGTTCTTC. Its protein is CASSSPSYNEQFF.